These T cell receptor beta chains were read from a single sample in a study of T cell repertoires in cytomegalovirus infection. Each CDR3 protein gets one entry after TCRdb re-called the reads with MiXCR. Among 150,000 to 200,000 distinct CDR3 sequences listed, 28% were seen once. The sample taken for sequencing was PBMCs. The receptors were sampled from a human donor in good health (CMV status not recorded). Some clones in this sample may be carry-over from other donors' samples. Both conserved end residues are part of each CDR3. The D gene is left open where the match is weak. Not every row has a clone size; where given, it reads once, few, many or a size class.

v_call	d_call	j_call	clone_size	cdr3_nt	cdr3_aa
TRBV5-5	TRBD2	TRBJ2-7	NA	TGTGCCAGCAGCTTGGAAAGCGGGGGTCTGCCCTACGAGCAGTACTTC	CASSLESGGLPYEQYF
TRBV29-1	NA	TRBJ1-1	few	TGCAGCGCGATGAACACTGAAGCTTTCTTT	CSAMNTEAFF
TRBV29-1	NA	TRBJ1-2	NA	TGCAGCGTTGCCTCGGAGAACTATGGCTACACCTTC	CSVASENYGYTF
TRBV29-1	TRBD2	TRBJ2-1	NA	TGCAGCGTTGACCGGGGGGTCTACAATGAGCAGTTCTTC	CSVDRGVYNEQFF
TRBV28	NA	TRBJ2-1	NA	TGTGCCAGCAGTACTTACAATGAGCAGTTCTTC	CASSTYNEQFF
TRBV10-2	NA	TRBJ1-2	NA	TGCGCCAGCCGCGAGGGGAAGGATGGCTACACCTTC	CASREGKDGYTF
TRBV12-3/TRBV12-4	NA	TRBJ1-2	NA	TGTGCCAGCAGTTGGGACCGCGGGGGCTATGGCTACACCTTC	CASSWDRGGYGYTF
TRBV10-3	NA	TRBJ1-2	few	TGTGCCATCAGTGTCCAGGGGAACTATGGCTACACCTTC	CAISVQGNYGYTF
TRBV4-3	TRBD2	TRBJ2-1	few	TGCGCCAGCAGCCAAGATCCCATAGCGGGGGGGGGTAATGAGCAGTTCTTC	CASSQDPIAGGGNEQFF
TRBV7-2	NA	TRBJ2-1	NA	TGTGCCAGCAGCCCGGGAGTGAGGTACAATGAGCAGTTCTTC	CASSPGVRYNEQFF
TRBV7-3	TRBD2	TRBJ2-2	NA	TGTGCCAGCAGCGAACTAGCGGTGGGCGCGAACACCGGGGAGCTGTTTTTT	CASSELAVGANTGELFF
TRBV7-2	NA	TRBJ1-5	NA	TGTGCCAGCAGGACCCAGGTTTATCAGCCCCAGCATTTT	CASRTQVYQPQHF
TRBV19	NA	TRBJ1-5	few	TGTGCCAGTAGTATTCGGGGATCTGGCAATCAGCCCCAGCATTTT	CASSIRGSGNQPQHF
TRBV7-3	NA	TRBJ2-4	NA	TGTGCCAGCAGCCACGGGCCAGGTCTAGCCAAAAACATTCAGTACTTC	CASSHGPGLAKNIQYF
TRBV6-1	TRBD2	TRBJ2-7	few	TGTGCCAGCAAGCCGGGGGGGTACGAGCAGTACTTC	CASKPGGYEQYF
TRBV7-2	NA	TRBJ1-2	many	TGTGCCAGCAGCCTCACCGTGGAGGCCTATGGCTACACCTTC	CASSLTVEAYGYTF
TRBV7-2	NA	TRBJ1-2	few	TGTGCCAGCAGCTTAAACAGGCCCCGGACTAACTATGGCTACACCTTC	CASSLNRPRTNYGYTF
TRBV30	NA	TRBJ2-3	NA	TGTGCCTGGAGTAGTGGAGCCCCCTTGGGGTATTTT	CAWSSGAPLGYF
TRBV10-3	TRBD1	TRBJ1-3	NA	TGTGCCATCACCGGGGACAGCTCTGGAAACACCATATATTTT	CAITGDSSGNTIYF
TRBV2	TRBD2	TRBJ2-7	few	TGTGCCAGCAGTGAAGATTTAGAGACTAGCGGCGAGCAGTACTTC	CASSEDLETSGEQYF
TRBV2	NA	TRBJ2-2	NA	TGTGCCAGCAGACCCAGGGCCGCGAACACCGGGGATCTGTTTTTT	CASRPRAANTGDLFF
TRBV7-8	NA	TRBJ1-1	few	TGTGCCAGCAGCTCAACGGTAGGAGCTTTCTTT	CASSSTVGAFF
TRBV12-5	NA	TRBJ2-7	NA	TGTGCTAGTGGTTTGATCCAGGGGGGTGAGCAGTACTTC	CASGLIQGGEQYF
TRBV19	NA	TRBJ1-1	NA	TGTGCCAGTAGTATTATTGGGAGGGGGGGAAGGACTGAAGCTTTCTTT	CASSIIGRGGRTEAFF
TRBV7-2	NA	TRBJ2-7	many	TGTGCCAGCAGCTCCCAATTCCTAGGGACCTACGAGCAGTACTTC	CASSSQFLGTYEQYF
TRBV5-1	NA	TRBJ2-1	NA	TGCGCCAGCAGCTTGTGGAACGACAATGAGCAGTTCTTC	CASSLWNDNEQFF
TRBV29-1	NA	TRBJ1-1	NA	TGCAGCGCCTCAAGGGGGAGGAACACTGAAGCTTTCTTT	CSASRGRNTEAFF
TRBV7-8	NA	TRBJ2-6	few	TGTGCCAGCAGCCCCAAGACAGCCATGACCCTCTCTGGGGCCAACGTCCTGACTTTC	CASSPKTAMTLSGANVLTF
TRBV11-2	NA	TRBJ1-1	NA	TGTGCCAGCAGCCCTTCCTGGACAGAACTGAACACTGAAGCTTTCTTT	CASSPSWTELNTEAFF
TRBV15	NA	TRBJ1-5	NA	TGTGCCACCAGCAGACCAGGATCCCCACTAGGGAATCAGCCCCAGCATTTT	CATSRPGSPLGNQPQHF
TRBV20-1	NA	TRBJ2-3	few	TGCAGTGCTAGAGATGTGTCCAGGGTAGCAGATACGCAGTATTTT	CSARDVSRVADTQYF
TRBV12-3/TRBV12-4	NA	TRBJ2-7	NA	TGTGCCAGCAGTTTCTCCCTCTCCTACGAGCAGTACTTC	CASSFSLSYEQYF
TRBV4-2	TRBD1	TRBJ2-3	NA	TGTGCCAGCAGCCAAGGCGGACAGGGGCTGGTTACGCAGTATTTT	CASSQGGQGLVTQYF
TRBV20-1	NA	TRBJ2-7	NA	TGCAGTGCCCTTGAGACCCACGGGGAGCAGTACTTC	CSALETHGEQYF
TRBV7-9	TRBD1	TRBJ2-3	few	TGTGCCAGCAGCTCAGACACAGGGGGTCTGGCGGATACGCAGTATTTT	CASSSDTGGLADTQYF
TRBV20-1	NA	TRBJ2-2	NA	TGCAGTGCTAGAGACGGGGCGGGGTGGGACACCGGGGAGCTGTTTTTT	CSARDGAGWDTGELFF
TRBV7-2	NA	TRBJ1-1	NA	TGTGCCAGCAGCTTTAACTTGATGAACACTGAAGCTTTCTTT	CASSFNLMNTEAFF
TRBV20-1	NA	TRBJ1-1	once	TGCAGTGCTCCTCAAACAGGATGGGGCACTGAAGCTTTCTTT	CSAPQTGWGTEAFF
TRBV12-3/TRBV12-4	TRBD1	TRBJ1-5	few	TGTGCCAGCAGTCGGACAGGGGAACAGCCCCAGCATTTT	CASSRTGEQPQHF
TRBV12-3/TRBV12-4	NA	TRBJ2-3	few	TGTGCCAGCAGTTTCTCCGTCGGGCCCACAGATACGCAGTATTTT	CASSFSVGPTDTQYF
TRBV7-8	TRBD1	TRBJ2-7	NA	TGTGCCAGCAGCATCCGGGACAGACCCTACGAGCAGTACTTC	CASSIRDRPYEQYF
TRBV7-2	TRBD1	TRBJ1-1	many	TGTGCCAGCAGCCCTACGACAGGGGTTGTGGGAACTGAAGCTTTCTTT	CASSPTTGVVGTEAFF
TRBV7-9	NA	TRBJ2-7	NA	TGTGCCAGCAGCTCAGAAAGTATAGGATACGAGCAGTACTTC	CASSSESIGYEQYF
TRBV2	TRBD2	TRBJ2-1	NA	TGTGCCAGCAGGGTTAGACTAGCGGCCTACAATGAGCAGTTCTTC	CASRVRLAAYNEQFF
TRBV20-1	NA	TRBJ2-3	NA	TGCAGCCAAACTGGAGGATTCACAGATACGCAGTATTTT	CSQTGGFTDTQYF
TRBV29-1	NA	TRBJ1-1	NA	TGCGGAAGCCGGGAGGGGATGAACACTGAAGCTTTCTTT	CGSREGMNTEAFF
TRBV11-2	NA	TRBJ1-3	few	TGTGCCAGCAGCAAAAAAGGGGATTCTGTAAACACCATATATTTT	CASSKKGDSVNTIYF
TRBV12-3/TRBV12-4	NA	TRBJ2-3	NA	TGTGCCAGCAGTTTGGTATTCCTCCTGAGCACAGATACGCAGTATTTT	CASSLVFLLSTDTQYF
TRBV2	NA	TRBJ2-7	NA	TGTGCCAGCCTACAGGACGTGGGGGAAAGGGGTTACGAGCAGTACTTC	CASLQDVGERGYEQYF
TRBV20-1	TRBD2	TRBJ2-1	NA	TGCAGTGCTAGAGAGGCTAGCGGGGGGGACGGGTTTAGGAATGAGCAGTTCTTC	CSAREASGGDGFRNEQFF
TRBV7-8	NA	TRBJ2-2	NA	TGTGCCAGCAGCTTAGTGTCCGGCGCGAGCACCGGGGAGCTGTTTTTT	CASSLVSGASTGELFF
TRBV11-3	NA	TRBJ1-5	NA	TGTGCCAGCAGCTTCCGGGCCCAGAGTAGCAATCAGCCCCAGCATTTT	CASSFRAQSSNQPQHF
TRBV12-3/TRBV12-4	NA	TRBJ2-1	many	TGTGCCAGCAGTTCAAATTACGGGGACAATGAGCAGTTCTTC	CASSSNYGDNEQFF